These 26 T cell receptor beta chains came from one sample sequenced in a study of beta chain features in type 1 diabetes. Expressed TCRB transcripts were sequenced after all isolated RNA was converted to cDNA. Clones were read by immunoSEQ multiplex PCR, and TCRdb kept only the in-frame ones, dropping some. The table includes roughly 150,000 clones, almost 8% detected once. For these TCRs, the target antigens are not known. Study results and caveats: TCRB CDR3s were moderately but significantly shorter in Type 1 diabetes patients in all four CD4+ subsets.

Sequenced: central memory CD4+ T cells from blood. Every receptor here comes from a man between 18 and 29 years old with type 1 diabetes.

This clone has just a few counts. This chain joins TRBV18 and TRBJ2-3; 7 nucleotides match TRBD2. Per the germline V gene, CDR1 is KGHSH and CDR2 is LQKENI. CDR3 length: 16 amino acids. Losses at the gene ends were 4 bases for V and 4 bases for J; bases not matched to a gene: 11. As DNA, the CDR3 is TGTGCCAGCTCACTAACGAGGGGCGGGGGATCAGATACGCAGTATTTT. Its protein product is CASSLTRGGGSDTQYF.

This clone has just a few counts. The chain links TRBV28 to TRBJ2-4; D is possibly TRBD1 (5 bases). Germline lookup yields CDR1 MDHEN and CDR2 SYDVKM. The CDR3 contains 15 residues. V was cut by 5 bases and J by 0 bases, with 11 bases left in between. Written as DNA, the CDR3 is TGTGCCAGCAGTCCCGGACAACTAGCCAAAAACATTCAGTACTTC. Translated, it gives CASSPGQLAKNIQYF.

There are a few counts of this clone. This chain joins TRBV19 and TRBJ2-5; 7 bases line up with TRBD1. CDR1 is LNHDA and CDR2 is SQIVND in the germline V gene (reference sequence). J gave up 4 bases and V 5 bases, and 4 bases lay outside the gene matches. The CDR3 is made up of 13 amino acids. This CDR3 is CASSSTGSETQYF. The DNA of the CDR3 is TGTGCCAGTAGTTCGACAGGGTCAGAGACCCAGTACTTC. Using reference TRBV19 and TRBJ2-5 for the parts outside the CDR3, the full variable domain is DGGITQSPKYLFRKEGQNVTLSCEQNLNHDAMYWYRQDPGQGLRLIYYSQIVNDFQKGDIAEGYSVSREKKESFPLTVTSAQKNPTAFYLCASSSTGSETQYFGPGTRLLVL.

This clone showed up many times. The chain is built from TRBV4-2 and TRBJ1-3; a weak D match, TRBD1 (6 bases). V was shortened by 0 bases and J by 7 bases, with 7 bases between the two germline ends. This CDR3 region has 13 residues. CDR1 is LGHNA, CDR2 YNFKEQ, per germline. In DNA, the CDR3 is TGTGCCAGCAGCCAAGATCAGGGGAACACCATATATTTT. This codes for CASSQDQGNTIYF.

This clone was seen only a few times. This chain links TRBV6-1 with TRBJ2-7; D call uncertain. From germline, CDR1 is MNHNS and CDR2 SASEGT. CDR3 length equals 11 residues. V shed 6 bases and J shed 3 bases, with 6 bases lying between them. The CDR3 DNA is TGTGCCAGCAGCGAATACTACGAGCAGTACTTC. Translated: CASSEYYEQYF.

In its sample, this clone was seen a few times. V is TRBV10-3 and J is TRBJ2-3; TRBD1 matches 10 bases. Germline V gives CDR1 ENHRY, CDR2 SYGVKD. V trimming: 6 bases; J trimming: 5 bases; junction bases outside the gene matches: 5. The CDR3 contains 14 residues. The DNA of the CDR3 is TGTGCCATCAGGGAGGGGACAGGGGAAGATACGCAGTATTTT. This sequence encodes CAIREGTGEDTQYF.

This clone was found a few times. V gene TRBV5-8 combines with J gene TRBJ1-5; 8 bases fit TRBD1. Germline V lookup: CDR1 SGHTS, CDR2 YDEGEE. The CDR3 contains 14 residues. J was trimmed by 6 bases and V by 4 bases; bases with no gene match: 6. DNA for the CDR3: TGTGCCAGCAGCCTAATCAGGGGGCCTCAGCCCCAGCATTTT. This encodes CASSLIRGPQPQHF.

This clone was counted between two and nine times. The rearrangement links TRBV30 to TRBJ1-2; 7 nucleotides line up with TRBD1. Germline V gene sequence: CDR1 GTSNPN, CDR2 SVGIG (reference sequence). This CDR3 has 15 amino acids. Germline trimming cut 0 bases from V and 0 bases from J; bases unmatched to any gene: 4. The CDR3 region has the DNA TGTGCCTGGAGTGTAGGGGGGACAGCTAACTATGGCTACACCTTC. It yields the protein CAWSVGGTANYGYTF. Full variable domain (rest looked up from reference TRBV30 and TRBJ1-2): SQTIHQWPATLVQPVGSPLSLECTVEGTSNPNLYWYRQAAGRGLQLLFYSVGIGQISSEVPQNLSASRPQDRQFILSSKKLLLSDSGFYLCAWSVGGTANYGYTFGSGTRLTVV.

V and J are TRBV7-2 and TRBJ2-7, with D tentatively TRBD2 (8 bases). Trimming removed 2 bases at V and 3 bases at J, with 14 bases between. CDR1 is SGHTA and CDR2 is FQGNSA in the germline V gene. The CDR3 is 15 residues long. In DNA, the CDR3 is TGTGCCAGCAGCTTACGGGGGGGACAGAGCTACGAGCAGTACTTC. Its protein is CASSLRGGQSYEQYF. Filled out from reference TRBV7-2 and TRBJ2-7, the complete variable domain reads GAGVSQSPSNKVTEKGKDVELRCDPISGHTALYWYRQSLGQGLEFLIYFQGNSAPDKSGLPSDRFSAERTGGSVSTLTIQRTQQEDSAVYLCASSLRGGQSYEQYFGPGTRLTVT.

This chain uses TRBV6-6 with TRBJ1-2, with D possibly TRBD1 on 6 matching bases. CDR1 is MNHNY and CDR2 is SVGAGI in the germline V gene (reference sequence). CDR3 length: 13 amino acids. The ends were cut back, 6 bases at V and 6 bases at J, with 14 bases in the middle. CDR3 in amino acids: CASRSSGTHGYTF. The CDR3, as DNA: TGTGCCAGCAGGTCGAGTGGGACACATGGCTACACCTTC.

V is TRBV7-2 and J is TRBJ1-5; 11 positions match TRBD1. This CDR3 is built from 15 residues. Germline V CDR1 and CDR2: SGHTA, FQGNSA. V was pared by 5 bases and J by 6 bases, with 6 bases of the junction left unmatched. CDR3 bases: TGTGCCAGCAGCCCTGGACAGGGGGCCGGTCAGCCCCAGCATTTT. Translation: CASSPGQGAGQPQHF. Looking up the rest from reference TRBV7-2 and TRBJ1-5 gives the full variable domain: GAGVSQSPSNKVTEKGKDVELRCDPISGHTALYWYRQSLGQGLEFLIYFQGNSAPDKSGLPSDRFSAERTGGSVSTLTIQRTQQEDSAVYLCASSPGQGAGQPQHFGDGTRLSIL.

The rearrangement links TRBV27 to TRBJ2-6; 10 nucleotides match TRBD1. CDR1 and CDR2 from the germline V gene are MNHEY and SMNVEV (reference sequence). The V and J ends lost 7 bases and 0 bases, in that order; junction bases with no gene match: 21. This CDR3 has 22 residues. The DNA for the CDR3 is TGTGCCAGCATTCAAAGAGCGGGGACAGGGGCCGGGGTTCCCTCTGGGGCCAACGTCCTGACTTTC. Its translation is CASIQRAGTGAGVPSGANVLTF.

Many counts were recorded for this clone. The CDR3 sequence is CASTQGYEQYF. In DNA, the CDR3 is TGTGCCAGCACACAGGGCTACGAGCAGTACTTC. This chain links TRBV6-5 with TRBJ2-7; weak D call: TRBD1 (6 bases). CDR1 is MNHEY and CDR2 is SVGAGI in the germline V gene. The CDR3 is 11 amino acids. Trimming cost V 7 bases and J 3 bases, with 7 bases left between them.

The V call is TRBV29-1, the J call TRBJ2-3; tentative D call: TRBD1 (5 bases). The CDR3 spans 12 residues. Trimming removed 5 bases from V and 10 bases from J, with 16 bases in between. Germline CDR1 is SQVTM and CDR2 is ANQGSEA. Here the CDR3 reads CSVTRQGYAQYF. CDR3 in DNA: TGCAGCGTTACTCGGCAGGGTTACGCGCAGTATTTT.

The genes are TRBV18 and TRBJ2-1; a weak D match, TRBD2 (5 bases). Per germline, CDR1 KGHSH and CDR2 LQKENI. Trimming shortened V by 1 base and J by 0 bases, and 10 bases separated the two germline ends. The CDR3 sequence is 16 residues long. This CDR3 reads CASSPQRGSSYNEQFF. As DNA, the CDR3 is TGTGCCAGCTCACCACAACGAGGGAGCTCCTACAATGAGCAGTTCTTC. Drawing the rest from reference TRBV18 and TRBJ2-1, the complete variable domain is NAGVMQNPRHLVRRRGQEARLRCSPMKGHSHVYWYRQLPEEGLKFMVYLQKENIIDESGMPKERFSAEFPKEGPSILRIQQVVRGDSAAYFCASSPQRGSSYNEQFFGPGTRLTVL.

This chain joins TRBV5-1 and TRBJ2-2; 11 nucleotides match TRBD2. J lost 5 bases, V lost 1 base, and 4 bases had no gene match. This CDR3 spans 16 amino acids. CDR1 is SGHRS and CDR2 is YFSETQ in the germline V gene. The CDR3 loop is CASSLTSGRGTGELFF. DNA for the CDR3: TGCGCCAGCAGCTTGACTAGCGGGAGAGGGACCGGGGAGCTGTTTTTT.

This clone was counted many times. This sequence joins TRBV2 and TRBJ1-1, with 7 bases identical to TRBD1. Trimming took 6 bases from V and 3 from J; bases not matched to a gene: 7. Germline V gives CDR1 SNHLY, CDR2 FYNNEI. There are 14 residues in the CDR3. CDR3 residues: CASSLDRRYTEAFF. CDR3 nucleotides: TGTGCCAGCAGCTTGGACAGGAGGTACACTGAAGCTTTCTTT.

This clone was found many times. The CDR3 DNA reads TGTGCCTGGAGTGGACACATCAATCAGCCCCAGCATTTT. Residues: CAWSGHINQPQHF. This chain uses TRBV30 with TRBJ1-5; unclear D gene. CDR1 is GTSNPN, CDR2 SVGIG, per germline (reference sequence). Trimming left V 1 base short and J 3 bases short, with 7 bases between. CDR3 length equals 13 residues.

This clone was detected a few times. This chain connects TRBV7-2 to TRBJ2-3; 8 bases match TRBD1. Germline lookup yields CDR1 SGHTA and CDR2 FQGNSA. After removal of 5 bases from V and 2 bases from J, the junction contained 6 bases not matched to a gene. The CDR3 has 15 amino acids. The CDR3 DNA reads TGTGCCAGCAGCGCGGGACAGGTCCCCACAGATACGCAGTATTTT. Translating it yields CASSAGQVPTDTQYF.

The CDR3 nucleotides read TGTGCCAGCAGCTCTGACAGGGTCAGACAGCCCCAGCATTTT. It is translated as CASSSDRVRQPQHF. The rearrangement joins TRBV2 to TRBJ1-5; 7 bases are shared with TRBD1. Trimming took 6 bases from V and 7 from J; bases not matched to a gene: 9. Germline-derived CDR1 and CDR2 are SNHLY and FYNNEI. CDR3 size: 14 residues.

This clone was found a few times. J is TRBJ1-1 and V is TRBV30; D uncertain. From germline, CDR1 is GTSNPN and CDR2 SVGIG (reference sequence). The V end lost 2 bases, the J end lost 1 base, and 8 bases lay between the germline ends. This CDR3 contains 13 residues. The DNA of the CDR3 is TGTGCCTGGAGTCCACGACAGAACACTGAAGCTTTCTTT. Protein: CAWSPRQNTEAFF.

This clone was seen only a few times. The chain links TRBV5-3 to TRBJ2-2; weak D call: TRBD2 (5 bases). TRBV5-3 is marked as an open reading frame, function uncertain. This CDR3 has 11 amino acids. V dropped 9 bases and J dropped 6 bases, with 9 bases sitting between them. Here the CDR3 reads CAKGSSGELFF. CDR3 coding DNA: TGTGCCAAAGGGAGTTCCGGGGAGCTGTTTTTT.

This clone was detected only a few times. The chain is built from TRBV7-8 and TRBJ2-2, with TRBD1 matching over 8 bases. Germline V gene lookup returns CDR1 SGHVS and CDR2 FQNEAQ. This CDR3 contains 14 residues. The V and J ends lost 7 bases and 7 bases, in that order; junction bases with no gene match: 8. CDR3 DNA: TGTGCCAGCACCCGACAGGGGCGTTTCGGGGAGCTGTTTTTT. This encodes CASTRQGRFGELFF.

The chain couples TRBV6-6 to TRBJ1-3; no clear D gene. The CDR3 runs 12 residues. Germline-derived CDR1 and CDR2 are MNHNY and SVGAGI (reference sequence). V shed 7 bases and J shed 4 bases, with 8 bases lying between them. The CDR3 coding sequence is TGTGCCAGCACCAGGCCCGGAAACACCATATATTTT. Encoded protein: CASTRPGNTIYF.

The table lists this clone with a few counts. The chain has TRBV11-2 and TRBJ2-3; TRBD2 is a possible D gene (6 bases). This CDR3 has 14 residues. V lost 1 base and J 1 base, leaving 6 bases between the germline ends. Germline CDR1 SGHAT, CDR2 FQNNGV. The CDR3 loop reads CASSLAGGTDTQYF. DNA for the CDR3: TGTGCCAGCAGCTTAGCGGGGGGCACAGATACGCAGTATTTT.

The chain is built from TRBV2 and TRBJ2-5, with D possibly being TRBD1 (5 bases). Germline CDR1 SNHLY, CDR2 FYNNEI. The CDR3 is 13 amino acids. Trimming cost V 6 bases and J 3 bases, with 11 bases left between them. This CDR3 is CASRIDSKETQYF. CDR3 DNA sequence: TGTGCCAGCAGAATTGACAGCAAAGAGACCCAGTACTTC. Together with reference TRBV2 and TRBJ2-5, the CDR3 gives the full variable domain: EPEVTQTPSHQVTQMGQEVILRCVPISNHLYFYWYRQILGQKVEFLVSFYNNEISEKSEIFDDQFSVERPDGSNFTLKIRSTKLEDSAMYFCASRIDSKETQYFGPGTRLLVL.